This T cell receptor (beta chain) appears in the sequencing data of a study of blood T cell repertoires in COVID-19. The overall study: Sites in the United States, Italy and Spain provided acute and convalescent COVID-19 samples. T cells, B-cell-depleted T cells, or PBMCs supplied cDNA or gDNA.

Authors' data handling: Amplification from reference gene primers served as the basis for estimated nucleated cell counts. Only in-frame clones appear in the TCRdb table, and some are missing; sequencing was by immunoSEQ multiplex PCR. V and J calls and clone size are as listed in that table; D and trimming were resolved from the DNA. This sample has around 260,000 clones; 85% to 90% occur once, and the top ten carry over 4%. Seattle-derived patients entered the study during active infection and were followed longitudinally. This sequence was found in a woman aged 60-75 years with COVID-19, enrolled during active disease. Sample: peripheral blood.

CDR3 protein: CASSLGGGPNTEAFF. The CDR3 DNA reads TGTGCCAGCAGCTTAGGAGGAGGGCCGAACACTGAAGCTTTCTTT. This chain joins TRBV7-2 and TRBJ1-1; D gene uncertain. The germline V and J ends were trimmed by 1 base and 1 base, with 10 bases remaining between them. There are 15 residues in the CDR3. The germline CDR1 and CDR2 sequences are SGHTA and FQGNSA.